The clone carrying this T cell receptor beta chain was detected a few times. Its specificity is unknown. V shed 1 base and J 0 bases; nucleotides not matched to a gene: 6. The CDR3 runs to 19 residues. TCR beta CDR3 regions were amplified from RNA transcripts. The study used the HTBI primer set for a first-round RT-PCR of the TCR CDR3. Via MiXCR, TCRdb re-called the multiplex PCR reads, giving one row per CDR3 protein. Of about 540,000 distinct CDR3 sequences listed, 46% are singletons. Hyperthyroidism, newly diagnosed and lasting under 2 months, affected patients aged 18 to 65. Exclusion of patients followed from uncontrolled infection, other autoimmune disease, pregnancy or lactation. The data stem from a study of T cells in Graves' hyperthyroidism and ophthalmopathy. Study findings and constraints: Ophthalmopathy cases were set apart from stable hyperthyroidism by a 13 V-J model. Most clonotypes expanded in thyroid above 0.001 were likewise present in blood.

This sequence joins TRBV12-3 or TRBV12-4 and TRBJ2-6; 10 bases agree with TRBD1. Material: peripheral blood or thyroid tissue (not recorded which). This TCR derives from a woman aged 18-29 years with Graves' hyperthyroidism. CDR3 sequence (DNA): TGTGCCAGCAGTTTAGATTTGGGGACAGGGGACTCTGGGGCCAACGTCCTGACTTTC. It codes for CASSLDLGTGDSGANVLTF.